This entry lists 16 T cell receptor beta chains sequenced from one sample in a study of T cells expressing NK-cell markers. TCRdb re-called the 5' RACE reads; every CDR3 protein appears as one record, without DNA. The sample data list 300,000 to 500,000 distinct CDR3 sequences. The specimen was blood T cells: a sorted CD56 or NKG2C T cell subset, CD4+ or CD8+ T cells, or bulk PBMC T cells (not recorded which). These receptors originate from a woman aged 45 to 65 in good health.

The rearrangement joins TRBV7-9 to TRBJ2-7; TCRdb names TRBD1, which stays unverified in the absence of DNA. Germline CDR1 and CDR2: SEHNR and FQNEAQ (reference sequence). This CDR3 spans 13 amino acids. CDR3 protein: CASSIGGMDEQYF.

The V and J genes are TRBV9 and TRBJ2-4; TCRdb's assignment of TRBD2 cannot be checked, as there is no DNA. Germline V lookup: CDR1 SGDLS, CDR2 YYNGEE. The CDR3 totals 17 residues. This CDR3 reads CASSGDGSGVTKNIQYF.

This rearrangement joins TRBV4-1 to TRBJ1-2; absent DNA, TCRdb's TRBD1 call cannot be checked. Germline V gene data show CDR1 as MGHRA and CDR2 as YSYEKL. The CDR3 is 14 amino acids. CDR3 sequence: CASSQVHGSHGYTF.

J is TRBJ2-2 and V is TRBV7-9; the TCRdb D gene call, TRBD1, has no DNA to confirm it. The germline gives CDR1 SEHNR, CDR2 FQNEAQ (reference sequence). This CDR3 region has 15 residues. The CDR3 sequence: CASSPRRGATGELFF. Drawing the rest from reference TRBV7-9 and TRBJ2-2, the complete variable domain is DTGVSQNPRHKITKRGQNVTFRCDPISEHNRLYWYRQTLGQGPEFLTYFQNEAQLEKSRLLSDRFSAERPKGSFSTLEIQRTEQGDSAMYLCASSPRRGATGELFFGEGSRLTVL.

This sequence joins TRBV29-1 and TRBJ2-3. The CDR3 runs 14 residues. Germline V gene lookup returns CDR1 SQVTM and CDR2 ANQGSEA. The CDR3 is CSVGHGTSTDTQYF.

The rearrangement links TRBV12-3 or TRBV12-4 to TRBJ2-7. The CDR3 loop spans 15 amino acids. The CDR3 protein is CASSPMLNYRPEQYF.

The rearrangement links TRBV28 to TRBJ2-3; the TCRdb D gene call, TRBD1, has no DNA to confirm it. Germline V gives CDR1 MDHEN, CDR2 SYDVKM. There are 16 residues in the CDR3. Here the CDR3 reads CASNLIGTGVGDTQYF.

The chain carries TRBV10-3 and TRBJ2-1; checking the TCRdb D call of TRBD2 is not possible without DNA. Germline assignment: CDR1 ENHRY and CDR2 SYGVKD. The CDR3 is made up of 16 amino acids. This CDR3 is CAISEWGTRRDNEQFF.

This clonotype is medium-sized by frequency. This chain joins TRBV20-1 and TRBJ1-5. There are 12 residues in the CDR3. The germline CDR1 and CDR2 sequences are DFQATT and SNEGSKA (reference sequence). The chain's CDR3 is CSAIRGSQPQHF.

The chain recombines TRBV10-3 with TRBJ2-1; TCRdb outputs TRBD2, but without DNA this stays unchecked. This CDR3 comprises 11 residues. Germline V gene lookup returns CDR1 ENHRY and CDR2 SYGVKD. The CDR3 reads CAISWENEQFF.

The rearrangement links TRBV9 to TRBJ1-6; with no DNA, the TCRdb D assignment of TRBD1 cannot be verified. There are 15 residues in the CDR3. CDR1 SGDLS and CDR2 YYNGEE come from the germline V gene. This chain's CDR3 is CASSVRDSYNSPLHF.

The chain is built from TRBV7-9 and TRBJ2-7; the D call from TCRdb, TRBD1, cannot be confirmed without DNA. This CDR3 region has 16 residues. CDR1 is SEHNR and CDR2 is FQNEAQ in the germline V gene (reference sequence). The CDR3 loop is CASSLPGQGPWDEQYF.

The V and J genes are TRBV5-1 and TRBJ2-7; the TCRdb D gene call, TRBD1, has no DNA to confirm it. The CDR3 consists of 14 residues. Germline lookup yields CDR1 SGHRS and CDR2 YFSETQ. CDR3 loop: CASSGGQGAYEQYF.

The chain is built from TRBV12-3 or TRBV12-4 and TRBJ2-7; the TCRdb D gene call, TRBD1, has no DNA to confirm it. The CDR3 spans 15 residues. CDR3 residues: CASSPPNRGVGEQYF.

The chain has TRBV24-1 and TRBJ2-1; the TRBD1 assignment by TCRdb is unverifiable without DNA. The CDR3 sequence is 13 residues long. From germline, CDR1 is KGHDR and CDR2 SFDVKD. CDR3 region: CATRTDSSNEQFF.

This sequence joins TRBV18 and TRBJ2-2; the TRBD1 assignment by TCRdb is unverifiable without DNA. CDR1 is KGHSH and CDR2 is LQKENI in the germline V gene. The CDR3 runs to 16 residues. The CDR3 loop is CASSPGRDQSTGELFF.